Presented here are 28 T cell receptor beta chains from one specimen sequenced in a study of cytomegalovirus exposure and HLA in healthy donors (dated by TCRdb to about 2017). The library was obtained by the immunoSEQ multiplex PCR assay. For the multiplex PCR, a mixture combining 60 forward primers for TCR Vbeta segments and 13 reverse primers for TCR Jbeta segments was used. This immuneACCESS table, as held by TCRdb, lists in-frame sequences with V and J called but not all clones. Of the missing ones, under half trace to an unresolved V gene in checked studies; the others have no known cause. The sample profile shows 180,000 or so clones; around 80% of them were found once. Of the sample, 1.2% to 1.5% falls within the top ten clones. Sequencing used PBMCs. The origin of the receptors is a girl between 10 and 17 years old in good health and CMV-seropositive.

The chain recombines TRBV4-2 with TRBJ1-1; TRBD1 is a possible D gene (5 bases). V lost 1 base and J 5 bases, leaving 11 bases between the germline ends. This CDR3 is 14 amino acids long. Germline V gene lookup returns CDR1 LGHNA and CDR2 YNFKEQ. The CDR3 bases are TGTGCCAGCAGCCAAGTCGGGGAGGGGACTGAAGCTTTCTTT. It is translated as CASSQVGEGTEAFF.

The chain has TRBV6-5 and TRBJ1-4; a weak D match, TRBD1 (6 bases). Germline CDR1 reads MNHEY; CDR2 reads SVGAGI. The ends were cut back, 5 bases at V and 6 bases at J, with 7 bases in the middle. This CDR3 is built from 12 residues. The CDR3 DNA sequence: TGTGCCAGCAGTCACAGGGATGAAAAACTGTTTTTT. It encodes CASSHRDEKLFF.

This chain links TRBV5-1 with TRBJ2-5, with 8 bases fitting TRBD1. The germline gives CDR1 SGHRS, CDR2 YFSETQ. The trim removed 0 bases at V and 4 bases at J, leaving 11 bases unmatched. The CDR3 contains 17 residues. The CDR3 protein is CASSLGILDRAGETQYF. In nucleotides, the CDR3 is TGCGCCAGCAGCTTGGGTATTTTGGACAGGGCCGGAGAGACCCAGTACTTC. Looking up the rest from reference TRBV5-1 and TRBJ2-5 gives the full variable domain: KAGVTQTPRYLIKTRGQQVTLSCSPISGHRSVSWYQQTPGQGLQFLFEYFSETQRNKGNFPGRFSGRQFSNSRSEMNVSTLELGDSALYLCASSLGILDRAGETQYFGPGTRLLVL.

The V call is TRBV30, the J call TRBJ2-5, with D perhaps TRBD1 (6 bases). The closer fit of TRBJ2-7 to the DNA end suggests the J call may be wrong. Germline lookup yields CDR1 GTSNPN and CDR2 SVGIG (reference sequence). The CDR3 totals 14 residues. This CDR3 reads CAWSLRGIPYEQYF. The DNA of the CDR3 is TGTGCCTGGAGCCTAAGGGGGATTCCCTACGAGCAGTACTTC.

The genes are TRBV4-1 and TRBJ1-1, with a tentative D call TRBD1 (6 bases). Germline V gene lookup returns CDR1 MGHRA and CDR2 YSYEKL. With 0 bases removed from V and 12 bases from J, the gap between germline ends came to 14 bases. The CDR3 runs to 13 residues. CDR3 in amino acids: CASSQDRDRRSFF. As DNA, the CDR3 is TGCGCCAGCAGCCAAGACCGCGACAGGAGGTCTTTCTTT.

This clone was counted once. The genes are TRBV5-4 and TRBJ2-1; 12 bases align to TRBD2. CDR3 length: 15 residues. V dropped 4 bases and J dropped 5; count of bases not matched to a gene: 4. Germline V gives CDR1 SGHNT, CDR2 YYREEE (reference sequence). The CDR3 DNA is TGTGCCAGCAGCCCTAGCGGGAGGGCAAACAATGAGCAGTTCTTC. Translated: CASSPSGRANNEQFF.

The rearrangement joins TRBV7-8 to TRBJ2-3; the match to TRBD2 covers 10 bases. The CDR3 runs 18 residues. The V and J ends lost 2 bases and 1 base, in that order; junction bases with no gene match: 9. The V gene's germline CDR1 is SGHVS and CDR2 FQNEAQ. Here the CDR3 reads CASSLRLAGVRGTDTQYF. The CDR3 DNA follows: TGTGCCAGCAGCTTACGGCTAGCGGGAGTACGGGGCACAGATACGCAGTATTTT.

This chain joins TRBV28 and TRBJ2-3; TRBD2 matches 7 bases. The ends lost 3 bases at V and 0 bases at J; junction bases unmatched: 3. Germline V gives CDR1 MDHEN, CDR2 SYDVKM. CDR3 length: 15 residues. CDR3 bases: TGTGCCAGCAGTTTTGCGGGAGCCAGCACAGATACGCAGTATTTT. Protein sequence: CASSFAGASTDTQYF.

V and J are TRBV10-1 and TRBJ1-2, with D hard to call. V dropped 7 bases and J dropped 3 bases, with 18 bases sitting between them. Germline CDR1 and CDR2: WNHNN and SYGVQD (reference sequence). This CDR3 comprises 15 residues. The CDR3 here is CASNLGDRFYYGYTF. The CDR3 DNA reads as TGCGCCAGCAACTTGGGAGACCGCTTTTACTATGGCTACACCTTC.

V gene TRBV7-2 combines with J gene TRBJ1-1; no reliable D call. Germline loops: CDR1 SGHTA, CDR2 FQGNSA. V lost 2 bases to trimming and J lost 1 base, with 8 bases between them. This CDR3 comprises 14 residues. CDR3 protein: CASSLFGGNTEAFF. The DNA of the CDR3 is TGTGCCAGCAGCTTATTCGGAGGGAACACTGAAGCTTTCTTT. The variable domain in full, completed from reference TRBV7-2 and TRBJ1-1, reads GAGVSQSPSNKVTEKGKDVELRCDPISGHTALYWYRQSLGQGLEFLIYFQGNSAPDKSGLPSDRFSAERTGGSVSTLTIQRTQQEDSAVYLCASSLFGGNTEAFFGQGTRLTVV.

The gene calls are TRBV6-1 and TRBJ2-1; D is possibly TRBD2 (6 bases). This CDR3 comprises 12 residues. Trimming stripped 7 bases from V and 5 bases from J, with 9 bases between. From germline, CDR1 is MNHNS and CDR2 SASEGT. The CDR3 protein is CASMTRNNEQFF. The DNA for the CDR3 is TGTGCCAGCATGACTAGAAACAATGAGCAGTTCTTC.

Only a few counts were recorded for this clone. The V call is TRBV6-5, the J call TRBJ2-1; 7 nucleotides align to TRBD2. This CDR3 has 15 residues. The J segment lost 2 bases and the V segment lost 4 bases, leaving 5 bases of the junction unmatched. The V gene's germline CDR1 is MNHEY and CDR2 SVGAGI. In DNA, the CDR3 is TGTGCCAGCAGTTCCCTGACTAGCCCCTACAATGAGCAGTTCTTC. This translates into CASSSLTSPYNEQFF.

The J gene is TRBJ2-2, the V gene TRBV10-1, with a possible D match to TRBD1 (6 bases). The CDR3 has 13 residues. Germline CDR1 WNHNN, CDR2 SYGVQD (reference sequence). Trimming removed 0 bases at V and 9 bases at J, with 8 bases between. The CDR3 DNA reads TGCGCCAGCAGTGAGTCGACAGGCCGGGAGCTGTTTTTT. Its protein product is CASSESTGRELFF.

The J gene is TRBJ2-7, the V gene TRBV12-5; a weak D match, TRBD1 (6 bases). Trimming cost V 9 bases and J 6 bases, with 24 bases left between them. Germline V gene data show CDR1 as LGHNT and CDR2 as FRNRAP. The CDR3 runs 15 residues. The CDR3 nucleotides read TGTGCTAGCCGAAAAAGTGGACAGACGCGACCCGAGCAGTACTTC. This gives the protein CASRKSGQTRPEQYF.

The chain recombines TRBV7-2 with TRBJ2-5, with D tentatively TRBD1 or TRBD2 (5 bases each). The CDR3 sequence is 14 residues long. V gave up 5 bases and J gave up 0 bases, with 10 bases separating them. Germline lookup yields CDR1 SGHTA and CDR2 FQGNSA. CDR3 protein: CASSLEGYQETQYF. The CDR3 coding sequence is TGTGCCAGCAGCCTAGAGGGGTACCAAGAGACCCAGTACTTC. The full variable domain, with the rest looked up from reference TRBV7-2 and TRBJ2-5, is GAGVSQSPSNKVTEKGKDVELRCDPISGHTALYWYRQSLGQGLEFLIYFQGNSAPDKSGLPSDRFSAERTGGSVSTLTIQRTQQEDSAVYLCASSLEGYQETQYFGPGTRLLVL.

The chain joins TRBV7-9 to TRBJ1-1; D not certain. The CDR3 length is 11 residues. Germline assignment: CDR1 SEHNR and CDR2 FQNEAQ (reference sequence). Trimming cost V 6 bases and J 7 bases, with 9 bases left between them. The CDR3 DNA reads TGTGCCAGCAGACCGGGGAGTGAAGCTTTCTTT. This sequence encodes CASRPGSEAFF.

The chain employs TRBV7-9 and TRBJ2-7, with 10 nucleotides matching TRBD2. Germline CDR1 SEHNR, CDR2 FQNEAQ (reference sequence). This CDR3 has 16 residues. V lost 5 bases to trimming and J lost 4 bases; unmatched junction nucleotides: 11. The DNA of the CDR3 is TGTGCCAGCAGCCCGGCCAGCGGGAGGGATGCGTACGAGCAGTACTTC. Its protein is CASSPASGRDAYEQYF.

The rearrangement links TRBV11-2 to TRBJ2-7; the match to TRBD1 covers 8 bases. J was trimmed by 2 bases and V by 3 bases; bases with no gene match: 15. The germline V gene has CDR1 SGHAT and CDR2 FQNNGV. This CDR3 contains 18 residues. CDR3 amino acids: CASSFGTGNVRVPYEQYF. CDR3 coding DNA: TGTGCCAGCAGCTTTGGGACAGGCAATGTTCGGGTCCCCTACGAGCAGTACTTC.

The rearrangement joins TRBV29-1 to TRBJ2-4, with D perhaps TRBD1 (5 bases). V gave up 6 bases and J gave up 0 bases, with 12 bases separating them. Germline CDR1 SQVTM, CDR2 ANQGSEA. The CDR3 covers 14 residues. The CDR3 protein is CSVKGHLAKNIQYF. The CDR3 coding sequence is TGCAGCGTCAAAGGACATTTAGCCAAAAACATTCAGTACTTC.

This clone appeared a few times. The chain uses TRBV27 and TRBJ2-3; no reliable D call. V shed 4 bases and J shed 3 bases, with 5 bases lying between them. From germline, CDR1 is MNHEY and CDR2 SMNVEV (reference sequence). This CDR3 contains 12 residues. CDR3 residues: CASSYPTDTQYF. The CDR3 coding sequence is TGTGCCAGCAGTTATCCTACAGATACGCAGTATTTT.

The gene calls are TRBV7-9 and TRBJ1-3, with D possibly matching TRBD1 (5 bases). Germline CDR1 and CDR2: SEHNR and FQNEAQ (reference sequence). V lost 1 base to trimming and J lost 0 bases, with 13 bases between them. This CDR3 has 17 amino acids. The CDR3 DNA follows: TGTGCCAGCAGCTTAGAAGGGGTTTCGGACTCTGGAAACACCATATATTTT. This sequence encodes CASSLEGVSDSGNTIYF.

The rearrangement uses TRBV28 and TRBJ2-3; TRBD2 aligns across 12 bases. CDR3 length equals 15 residues. The germline gives CDR1 MDHEN, CDR2 SYDVKM. After removal of 5 bases from V and 6 bases from J, the junction contained 6 bases not matched to a gene. The CDR3: CASSPSGRGLDTQYF. The CDR3 nucleotides are TGTGCCAGCAGTCCTAGCGGGAGGGGGCTGGATACGCAGTATTTT.

A note on this clone: This same CDR3 is encoded by further DNA sequences in the sample. The chain couples TRBV27 to TRBJ1-1; D not certain. In germline, CDR1 is MNHEY, CDR2 SMNVEV (reference sequence). The CDR3 spans 15 residues. V dropped 6 bases and J dropped 3 bases, with 17 bases sitting between them. The CDR3 DNA reads as TGTGCCAGCAGCTCGTGGGAGGTTGGCGACACTGAAGCTTTCTTT. As protein: CASSSWEVGDTEAFF.

This clone was seen once. This chain links TRBV5-1 with TRBJ2-5; weak D call: TRBD1 (5 bases). The J call may be incorrect, as the DNA end agrees better with TRBJ2-7. The length of the CDR3 is 14 residues. Per the germline V gene, CDR1 is SGHRS and CDR2 is YFSETQ. Here the CDR3 DNA reads TGCGCCAGCAGCTTGGAGGGGTATGGCTACGAGCAGTACTTC. Protein: CASSLEGYGYEQYF.

The genes are TRBV19 and TRBJ2-1; 9 bases match TRBD1. Trimming cost V 2 bases and J 6 bases; bases outside gene matches: 5. Germline lookup yields CDR1 LNHDA and CDR2 SQIVND (reference sequence). The CDR3 has 15 residues. CDR3 sequence: CASSILPGQGNEQFF. DNA of the CDR3: TGTGCCAGTAGTATACTACCGGGACAGGGCAATGAGCAGTTCTTC. Based on the CDR3 plus reference TRBV19 and TRBJ2-1, the full variable domain is DGGITQSPKYLFRKEGQNVTLSCEQNLNHDAMYWYRQDPGQGLRLIYYSQIVNDFQKGDIAEGYSVSREKKESFPLTVTSAQKNPTAFYLCASSILPGQGNEQFFGPGTRLTVL.

The chain joins TRBV7-2 to TRBJ2-5; TRBD2 aligns across 11 bases. The length of the CDR3 is 15 residues. V trimming: 1 base; J trimming: 2 bases; junction bases outside the gene matches: 0. CDR1 and CDR2 from the germline V gene are SGHTA and FQGNSA. Here the CDR3 DNA reads TGTGCCAGCAGCTTAGTAGCGGGGGGGCAAGAGACCCAGTACTTC. As protein: CASSLVAGGQETQYF. Supplemented by reference TRBV7-2 and TRBJ2-5, the full variable domain reads GAGVSQSPSNKVTEKGKDVELRCDPISGHTALYWYRQSLGQGLEFLIYFQGNSAPDKSGLPSDRFSAERTGGSVSTLTIQRTQQEDSAVYLCASSLVAGGQETQYFGPGTRLLVL.

This chain uses TRBV9 with TRBJ1-2; unclear D gene. The CDR3 covers 13 residues. Trimming took 4 bases from V and 0 from J, leaving 7 bases between them. Germline CDR1 reads SGDLS; CDR2 reads YYNGEE. CDR3 residues: CASSREANYGYTF. The DNA of the CDR3 is TGTGCCAGCAGCCGAGAAGCTAACTATGGCTACACCTTC.

The chain combines TRBV9 with TRBJ2-7; possibly TRBD2 for D (6 bases). The V and J ends lost 4 bases and 4 bases respectively, with 21 bases between them. Germline V gene sequence: CDR1 SGDLS, CDR2 YYNGEE. This CDR3 spans 16 amino acids. This CDR3 reads CASSLAPPSAGYEQYF. As DNA, the CDR3 is TGTGCCAGCAGCCTCGCCCCCCCTAGCGCCGGGTACGAGCAGTACTTC. Drawing the rest from reference TRBV9 and TRBJ2-7, the complete variable domain is DSGVTQTPKHLITATGQRVTLRCSPRSGDLSVYWYQQSLDQGLQFLIQYYNGEERAKGNILERFSAQQFPDLHSELNLSSLELGDSALYFCASSLAPPSAGYEQYFGPGTRLTVT.